This TCR beta chain was captured by sequencing in a study of early T cells in non-severe SARS-CoV-2 infection. CDR1 is LGHDT and CDR2 is YNNKEL in the germline V gene (reference sequence). V dropped 4 bases and J dropped 0 bases, with 9 bases sitting between them. The CDR3 length is 14 residues. TCRdb independently ran MiXCR on the 5' RACE reads; one entry per CDR3 protein. The data hold 20,000 to 25,000 distinct CDR3 sequences, with over 4% observed a single time. There are many counts of this clonotype. The receptor was isolated from an adult who was a healthcare worker with PCR-confirmed SARS-CoV-2 infection or an uninfected control (not recorded which). The sample consisted of whole blood. This chain joins TRBV3-1 and TRBJ1-1; D not certain. The CDR3 loop reads CASSRLTMNTEAFF. The CDR3, as DNA: TGTGCCAGCAGCCGACTGACAATGAACACTGAAGCTTTCTTT.